This T cell receptor (beta chain) was profiled in a study of T cell responses to AZD1222 COVID-19 vaccine. At the level of the study: Second-dose intervals of approximately 4 or approximately 12 weeks were pooled. The study, taken as a whole, reports: Repertoires were collected only later (after the peak T cell response had occurred). The span of vaccine-associated CD4 TCRs extended across spike, with dominance at 160-218 and 743-854.

Assay: immunoSEQ multiplex PCR; the TCRdb copy retains only in-frame clones and omits some. The sample lists about 150,000 clones, roughly 91% seen once, with approximately 9% in the top ten. Concerning this clone: The antigen is not known.

Trimming pared 10 bases from V and 2 bases from J, leaving 13 bases between. Germline assignment: CDR1 SNHLY and CDR2 FYNNEI. The CDR3 sequence is 13 residues long. The chain employs TRBV2 and TRBJ2-3; unclear D gene. The receptor was isolated from an adult in good health. Sample: peripheral blood, taken on day 0 of AZD1222 vaccination. The CDR3 is CATQDTFTDTQYF. Written as DNA, the CDR3 is TGTGCCACCCAAGACACCTTCACAGATACGCAGTATTTT.